The entry below describes one T cell receptor (beta chain). Antigen unknown. Indicated time point: patch test 1, 2 weeks after DPC sensitization. Treatment in this sample: therapeutic diphenylcyclopropenone sensitization with weekly scalp DPC. One entry per CDR3 protein, called by TCRdb with MiXCR from the RACE reads. Seen here are approximately 80,000 distinct CDR3 sequences, about 11% observed once, and the top ten hold about 4%. This entry belongs to a study of human T cells and chemical hapten exposure. At the level of the study: All through the approximately 22-week study, the scalp of each patient received diphenylcyclopropenone doses weekly.

The CDR3 totals 15 residues. Trimming took off 3 bases at V and 2 bases at J, with 11 bases between the two ends. From germline, CDR1 is MDHEN and CDR2 SYDVKM. Whole-study findings and limits: DPC sensitization did not alter TCRs above 1 in 1000 frequency.

The rearrangement links TRBV28 to TRBJ1-5; D is perhaps TRBD1 (5 bases). The source was whole blood, collected in connection with sensitization to the hapten diphenylcyclopropenone (DPC). This TCR was sampled from a woman aged 45 to 65 with alopecia areata. Some clones in this sample may be carry-over from other donors' samples. As DNA, the CDR3 is TGTGCCAGCAGTTTGTTGGGGGTGGGCAATCAGCCCCAGCATTTT. It codes for CASSLLGVGNQPQHF. Looking up the rest from reference TRBV28 and TRBJ1-5 gives the full variable domain: DVKVTQSSRYLVKRTGEKVFLECVQDMDHENMFWYRQDPGLGLRLIYFSYDVKMKEKGDIPEGYSVSREKKERFSLILESASTNQTSMYLCASSLLGVGNQPQHFGDGTRLSIL.